Here is one TCR beta chain with its context. The antigen is undetermined. This record belongs to a study of T cell responses to AZD1222 COVID-19 vaccine. The study, taken as a whole, reports: Most donors were white British, females outnumbered males, and clonal diversity was possibly underestimated. Without day 14 samples, only post-peak T cell repertoires were studied.

Sequenced by immunoSEQ multiplex PCR; TCRdb stores in-frame clones only, minus some. This sample yields roughly 130,000 clones, of which around 85% are seen a single time; 1.6% belongs to the top ten. This CDR3 is built from 17 residues. CDR1 is SNHLY and CDR2 is FYNNEI in the germline V gene. With V trimmed by 6 bases and J by 1 base, 10 bases remained unmatched. This sequence originates from an adult in good health. Sequencing used peripheral blood, obtained on day 0 of AZD1222 vaccination. The chain couples TRBV2 to TRBJ1-2, with 11 bases fitting TRBD1. CDR3 sequence (DNA): TGTGCCAGCAGGAGCTCCGGGACAGGGGGTGATAACTATGGCTACACCTTC. Translated, it gives CASRSSGTGGDNYGYTF. The full variable domain, rest sourced from reference TRBV2 and TRBJ1-2, is EPEVTQTPSHQVTQMGQEVILRCVPISNHLYFYWYRQILGQKVEFLVSFYNNEISEKSEIFDDQFSVERPDGSNFTLKIRSTKLEDSAMYFCASRSSGTGGDNYGYTFGSGTRLTVV.